Below are 17 T cell receptor beta chains sequenced from a single sample in a study of T cell repertoires in cytomegalovirus infection. Via MiXCR, TCRdb re-called the reads, giving one row per CDR3 protein. The table lists roughly 320,000 distinct CDR3 sequences, roughly a tenth of them singletons, with approximately 2.3% in the top ten. Sequenced: PBMCs. Every receptor here comes from a human donor in good health (CMV status not recorded). Some clones in this sample may be carry-over from other donors' samples.

This clonotype occurred many times. V is TRBV6-5 and J is TRBJ1-4, with 7 bases matching TRBD1. The length of the CDR3 is 16 residues. Germline CDR1 is MNHEY and CDR2 is SVGAGI. The trim removed 0 bases at V and 7 bases at J, leaving 8 bases unmatched. DNA of the CDR3: TGTGCCAGCAGTTACTCGACGACAGGGAGGGGTGAAAAACTGTTTTTT. Translation gives CASSYSTTGRGEKLFF.

In its sample, this clonotype was seen many times. This sequence joins TRBV5-6 and TRBJ2-2, with D perhaps matching TRBD1 (5 bases). Deletions cut 2 bases from V and 3 bases from J, with 17 bases between. Per germline, CDR1 SGHDT and CDR2 YYEEEE. This CDR3 comprises 17 residues. The chain's CDR3 is CASSFLSATDYTGELFF. The CDR3 nucleotides are TGTGCCAGCAGCTTCTTAAGTGCGACAGATTACACCGGGGAGCTGTTTTTT.

This clonotype was counted ten times or more. This chain's CDR3 is CASYEPDRGRRALTGELFF. Written as DNA, the CDR3 is TGTGCCAGCTATGAACCGGACAGGGGGCGCCGGGCTTTGACCGGGGAGCTGTTTTTT. The V and J genes are TRBV2 and TRBJ2-2; 11 bases are shared with TRBD1. The CDR3 contains 19 residues. Germline-derived CDR1 and CDR2 are SNHLY and FYNNEI. Germline trimming cut 8 bases from V and 5 bases from J; bases unmatched to any gene: 19.

This chain links TRBV7-9 with TRBJ2-5; TRBD2 matches at 13 bases. The germline CDR1 and CDR2 sequences are SEHNR and FQNEAQ (reference sequence). V lost 4 bases to trimming and J lost 2 bases; unmatched junction nucleotides: 4. The CDR3 runs to 16 residues. CDR3 sequence reads: CASSWGTSGVQETQYF. CDR3 in DNA: TGTGCCAGCAGCTGGGGGACTAGCGGGGTTCAAGAGACCCAGTACTTC.

This clonotype was seen repeatedly, ten times or more. This chain uses TRBV7-6 with TRBJ2-1; no clear D gene. V lost 5 bases to trimming and J lost 3 bases, with 11 bases between them. The length of the CDR3 is 14 residues. Per the germline V gene, CDR1 is SGHVS and CDR2 is FNYEAQ. The CDR3 here is CASSPGRVYNEQFF. Here the CDR3 DNA reads TGTGCCAGCAGCCCCGGTCGCGTCTACAATGAGCAGTTCTTC.

At least ten counts were recorded for this clonotype. The chain recombines TRBV2 with TRBJ2-7; tentatively, D is TRBD2 (5 bases). The CDR3 loop spans 15 amino acids. Deletions cut 2 bases from V and 9 bases from J, with 20 bases between. CDR1 and CDR2 (germline): SNHLY, FYNNEI. CDR3 residues: CASSELASTTSTQYF. The CDR3, as DNA: TGTGCCAGCAGTGAATTAGCGTCTACGACATCAACGCAGTACTTC.

This clonotype was seen at least ten times. The V call is TRBV7-8, the J call TRBJ1-1; D is unclear. V gave up 5 bases and J gave up 7 bases, with 14 bases separating them. The CDR3 runs to 13 residues. The V gene's germline CDR1 is SGHVS and CDR2 FQNEAQ. The CDR3 sequence: CASSLRSTDEAFF. DNA for the CDR3: TGTGCCAGCAGCCTTCGGAGTACCGATGAAGCTTTCTTT.

This clonotype came up many times. The chain couples TRBV28 to TRBJ2-1; D uncertain. CDR3 length: 13 residues. Trimming left V 4 bases short and J 4 bases short, with 8 bases between. CDR1 is MDHEN and CDR2 is SYDVKM in the germline V gene. The CDR3 loop is CASSSIQYNEQFF. For the CDR3, the DNA is TGTGCCAGCAGTTCAATCCAATACAATGAGCAGTTCTTC.

The J gene is TRBJ2-7, the V gene TRBV5-1; D perhaps matches TRBD1 (5 bases). CDR1 and CDR2 from the germline V gene are SGHRS and YFSETQ. V was trimmed by 3 bases and J by 0 bases, leaving 16 bases between them. This CDR3 has 16 amino acids. The CDR3 sequence is CASSWGGRASSYEQYF. The CDR3, as DNA: TGCGCCAGCAGCTGGGGTGGCAGGGCTAGCTCCTACGAGCAGTACTTC.

In this sample, this clonotype turned up many times. This chain connects TRBV2 to TRBJ1-1; D gene unclear. V lost 10 bases and J 1 base, leaving 7 bases between the germline ends. Per the germline V gene, CDR1 is SNHLY and CDR2 is FYNNEI. CDR3 length: 11 residues. The CDR3, as DNA: TGTGCCACCCTACGGAACACTGAAGCTTTCTTT. Its translation is CATLRNTEAFF.

This clonotype was seen a few times. V usage is TRBV10-3 and J usage is TRBJ2-3, with a weak D call TRBD2 (5 bases). The CDR3 has 14 amino acids. Germline CDR1 and CDR2: ENHRY and SYGVKD. V shed 3 bases and J shed 2 bases, with 9 bases lying between them. The CDR3 nucleotides read TGTGCCATCAGTGAAGAGACTACCACAGATACGCAGTATTTT. Amino acid sequence: CAISEETTTDTQYF.

This clonotype was counted at least ten times. CDR3 DNA: TGTGCCAGCAGTTACTCCAAGGGCCGGGACAGGGTAAAACCCCTCCACTTT. Translation: CASSYSKGRDRVKPLHF. The chain links TRBV6-2 or TRBV6-3 to TRBJ1-6; 9 bases are shared with TRBD1. Germline V gene sequence: CDR1 MNHEY, CDR2 SVGEGT. The junction had 12 bases not matched to a gene; V was cut back by 0 bases and J by 12 bases. The CDR3 runs to 17 residues.

This clonotype occurred many times. The chain uses TRBV18 and TRBJ1-4; D not certain. V lost 4 bases and J lost 0, with 9 bases in between. Germline V CDR1 and CDR2: KGHSH, LQKENI. The CDR3 runs to 15 residues. The CDR3 loop is CASSLKTATNEKLFF. The CDR3 DNA follows: TGTGCCAGCTCACTAAAGACTGCAACTAATGAAAAACTGTTTTTT.

This clonotype was counted only a few times. The V and J genes are TRBV6-5 and TRBJ1-2; 8 bases are a match to TRBD1. The CDR3 contains 18 residues. V gave up 2 bases and J gave up 8 bases; unmatched junction bases: 19. Germline loops: CDR1 MNHEY, CDR2 SVGAGI. CDR3 loop: CASSYDLQGAKRLLGYTF. The CDR3 coding sequence is TGTGCCAGCAGTTACGATTTGCAGGGGGCGAAAAGATTGTTGGGCTACACCTTC.

This clonotype was seen many times. V usage is TRBV20-1 and J usage is TRBJ2-5; D is perhaps TRBD2 (5 bases). Germline CDR1 and CDR2: DFQATT and SNEGSKA (reference sequence). CDR3 length: 12 residues. Trimming pared 3 bases from V and 5 bases from J, leaving 10 bases between. CDR3 region: CSASRGRETQYF. As DNA, the CDR3 is TGCAGTGCTAGTCGCGGGCGGGAGACCCAGTACTTC.

This clonotype was seen many times. The chain couples TRBV20-1 to TRBJ2-1; 10 bases line up with TRBD1. The CDR3 spans 16 residues. Germline V gene sequence: CDR1 DFQATT, CDR2 SNEGSKA (reference sequence). V dropped 0 bases and J dropped 3; count of bases not matched to a gene: 5. The CDR3 region has the DNA TGCAGTGCTAGAGAACCGGGACAGGGGATCTACAATGAGCAGTTCTTC. Translated: CSAREPGQGIYNEQFF.

There are many counts of this clonotype. In DNA form, the CDR3 reads TGCAGCGTTGAACAGGGATCTAACTATGGCTACACCTTC. It codes for CSVEQGSNYGYTF. This chain links TRBV29-1 with TRBJ1-2; a possible D gene is TRBD1 (5 bases). This CDR3 contains 13 residues. Germline V lookup: CDR1 SQVTM, CDR2 ANQGSEA. V lost 2 bases to trimming and J lost 0 bases, with 7 bases between them.